These 28 T cell receptor beta chains share one sample of origin, sequenced in a study of regulatory T cells in long-lasting Graves disease. The TCR beta library used iRepertoire HTBI primers with Arm-PCR amplification of CDR3. TCRdb passed the multiplex PCR reads through MiXCR, listing each CDR3 protein once. The sample has about 540,000 distinct CDR3 sequences; approximately 13% are singletons. As for time point: newly diagnosed GD, antithyroid drugs for less than 3 months. The authors made the TCR library using RNA they extracted from PBMCs. These data were also reused for a study on T cells in Graves' hyperthyroidism and ophthalmopathy.

The sample was peripheral blood mononuclear cells (PBMCs), taken at new diagnosis, from a patient treated with antithyroid drugs. These receptor sequences come from a man aged 25-40 years with Graves disease.

The chain uses TRBV19 and TRBJ2-7; unclear D gene. V was trimmed by 1 base and J by 3 bases, leaving 13 bases between them. Germline values: CDR1 LNHDA, CDR2 SQIVND (reference sequence). The CDR3 runs 15 residues. CDR3 bases: TGTGCCAGTAGTATAGTACCGGGCACTTACTACGAGCAGTACTTC. Its translation is CASSIVPGTYYEQYF.

This clonotype showed up many times. The chain has TRBV6-1 and TRBJ2-7, with no clear D. The CDR3 has 15 amino acids. The V end was cut by 7 bases, the J end by 6 bases, with 22 bases between. Looked up from germline, CDR1 is MNHNS and CDR2 is SASEGT. For the CDR3, the DNA is TGTGCCAGCACCGGCCTATTAGCCCACCCCTCCGAGCAGTACTTC. Translated: CASTGLLAHPSEQYF.

This clonotype was seen at least ten times. V is TRBV12-5 and J is TRBJ2-7, with D unresolved. Trimming took off 4 bases at V and 1 base at J, with 14 bases between the two ends. The CDR3 totals 15 residues. CDR1 is LGHNT, CDR2 FRNRAP, per germline. This CDR3 is CASGSPNRASYEQYF. In DNA, the CDR3 is TGTGCTAGTGGTTCCCCGAATCGGGCTTCCTACGAGCAGTACTTC.

This chain links TRBV29-1 with TRBJ1-2; the D is unclear. Germline V CDR1 and CDR2: SQVTM, ANQGSEA. V was shortened by 5 bases and J by 8 bases, with 12 bases between the two germline ends. CDR3 size: 11 residues. CDR3 region: CSVWVGYGYTF. The CDR3 coding sequence is TGCAGCGTTTGGGTGGGGTACGGCTACACCTTC.

The table lists this clonotype with a few counts. V gene TRBV7-8 combines with J gene TRBJ1-2; 10 positions match TRBD1. CDR3 length: 14 amino acids. Germline CDR1 SGHVS, CDR2 FQNEAQ. V gave up 5 bases and J gave up 8 bases; unmatched junction bases: 8. The CDR3 DNA sequence: TGTGCCAGCAGCAAGGGACAGGGGCCGGCGGGCTACACCTTC. This sequence encodes CASSKGQGPAGYTF.

This clonotype occurred many times. The rearrangement uses TRBV29-1 and TRBJ1-2; D gene ambiguous. V lost 6 bases and J lost 4, with 15 bases in between. The CDR3 sequence is 13 residues long. Germline V gene lookup returns CDR1 SQVTM and CDR2 ANQGSEA. The chain's CDR3 is CSVDGQAAYGYTF. For the CDR3, the DNA is TGCAGCGTCGACGGGCAGGCGGCCTATGGCTACACCTTC.

This chain uses TRBV20-1 with TRBJ2-5; TRBD2 is a possible D gene (7 bases). Germline values: CDR1 DFQATT, CDR2 SNEGSKA (reference sequence). V was cut by 1 base and J by 3 bases, with 12 bases left in between. The CDR3 has 14 residues. The CDR3 DNA is TGCAGTGCTAGAGGGGAGGGGGTGGAAGAGACCCAGTACTTC. Amino acid sequence: CSARGEGVEETQYF.

This clonotype has ten or more counts. The chain recombines TRBV20-1 with TRBJ1-2, with D tentatively TRBD1 (5 bases). Trimming stripped 0 bases from V and 0 bases from J, with 14 bases between. The germline V gene has CDR1 DFQATT and CDR2 SNEGSKA (reference sequence). The CDR3 has 16 amino acids. CDR3 loop: CSARDPTAGTNYGYTF. The CDR3 nucleotides are TGCAGTGCTAGAGATCCTACGGCAGGGACTAACTATGGCTACACCTTC.

This clonotype was detected ten times or more. The rearrangement joins TRBV12-3 or TRBV12-4 to TRBJ2-3; TRBD1 agrees at 7 bases. The trim removed 6 bases at V and 4 bases at J, leaving 10 bases unmatched. The CDR3 is made up of 15 amino acids. CDR3 sequence (DNA): TGTGCCAGCAGGGCCGTCAGGGGGAAGGCAGATACGCAGTATTTT. This translates into CASRAVRGKADTQYF.

The chain recombines TRBV12-3 or TRBV12-4 with TRBJ1-1; D is unclear. The V end lost 6 bases, the J end lost 2 bases, and 19 bases lay between the germline ends. This CDR3 is built from 16 residues. CDR3 in DNA: TGTGCCAGCAGCTTGGCCCCTCGCGGGGTTAACACTGAAGCTTTCTTT. Protein sequence: CASSLAPRGVNTEAFF.

This clonotype was counted many times. The V call is TRBV28, the J call TRBJ2-7, with D possibly being TRBD1 (6 bases). The CDR3 has 14 amino acids. Trimming pared 2 bases from V and 0 bases from J, leaving 8 bases between. The V gene's germline CDR1 is MDHEN and CDR2 SYDVKM. The CDR3 spells CASSLRDNSYEQYF. CDR3 coding DNA: TGTGCCAGCAGTTTAAGGGACAACTCCTACGAGCAGTACTTC.

The chain joins TRBV4-1 to TRBJ2-5; 12 bases agree with TRBD2. Germline-derived CDR1 and CDR2 are MGHRA and YSYEKL. This CDR3 has 19 residues. V lost 1 base and J lost 3; bases outside the gene matches: 12. This chain's CDR3 is CASSQGSSGRAGKEETQYF. The CDR3 DNA reads TGCGCCAGCAGCCAAGGGTCTAGCGGGAGGGCCGGGAAAGAAGAGACCCAGTACTTC.

This clonotype showed up just once. The chain has TRBV7-8 and TRBJ2-7, with TRBD2 matching over 8 bases. V was pared by 2 bases and J by 11 bases, with 8 bases of the junction left unmatched. CDR3 length: 13 amino acids. Germline lookup yields CDR1 SGHVS and CDR2 FQNEAQ. CDR3: CASSLSREGVEYF. DNA for the CDR3: TGTGCCAGCAGCTTAAGTCGGGAGGGCGTGGAGTACTTC.

This clonotype showed up many times. In nucleotides, the CDR3 is TGTGCCAGCAGTTTAGAGGGACAGGGCCAAGAGACCCAGTACTTC. It codes for CASSLEGQGQETQYF. The chain couples TRBV12-3 or TRBV12-4 to TRBJ2-5; TRBD1 aligns across 9 bases. Losses at the gene ends were 1 base for V and 1 base for J; bases not matched to a gene: 1. The CDR3 length is 15 residues.

This clonotype has a count of ten or more. This chain connects TRBV18 to TRBJ2-1, with D unclear. The CDR3 loop spans 11 amino acids. Germline values: CDR1 KGHSH, CDR2 LQKENI. V gave up 3 bases and J gave up 7 bases, with 4 bases separating them. CDR3 loop: CASSPGNEQFF. The CDR3 DNA reads TGTGCCAGCTCACCGGGAAATGAGCAGTTCTTC. The whole variable domain, filled in from reference TRBV18 and TRBJ2-1, reads NAGVMQNPRHLVRRRGQEARLRCSPMKGHSHVYWYRQLPEEGLKFMVYLQKENIIDESGMPKERFSAEFPKEGPSILRIQQVVRGDSAAYFCASSPGNEQFFGPGTRLTVL.

This clonotype was recorded many times. The rearrangement joins TRBV2 to TRBJ2-1; D unresolved. From germline, CDR1 is SNHLY and CDR2 FYNNEI. The CDR3 length is 13 residues. Deletions cut 1 base from V and 5 bases from J, with 6 bases between. The CDR3 nucleotides are TGTGCCAGCAGTGAAGAGTTACACAATGAGCAGTTCTTC. It encodes CASSEELHNEQFF.

This clonotype was detected only a few times. The chain combines TRBV20-1 with TRBJ2-1; 9 bases fit TRBD1. The CDR3 runs 16 residues. V shed 5 bases, J shed 0 bases, and the junction held 8 bases outside the gene matches. The germline gives CDR1 DFQATT, CDR2 SNEGSKA (reference sequence). The CDR3 coding sequence is TGCAGTGCTGCCTCCGGGGACAGGGCCTCCTACAATGAGCAGTTCTTC. This gives the protein CSAASGDRASYNEQFF.

V and J are TRBV12-3 or TRBV12-4 and TRBJ1-1, with D unresolved. V dropped 4 bases and J dropped 7 bases, with 10 bases sitting between them. The CDR3 spans 12 residues. CDR3 nucleotides: TGTGCCAGCAGTTCCGTTTTCGGTGAAGCTTTCTTT. This gives the protein CASSSVFGEAFF.

The table lists this clonotype with many counts. The rearrangement links TRBV20-1 to TRBJ2-7, with 10 bases fitting TRBD1. From germline, CDR1 is DFQATT and CDR2 SNEGSKA (reference sequence). The J segment lost 3 bases and the V segment lost 5 bases, leaving 10 bases of the junction unmatched. The CDR3 length is 15 residues. The CDR3 region has the DNA TGCAGTGCTCAAAGTTCGGGACAGGGGCGCTACGAGCAGTACTTC. It yields the protein CSAQSSGQGRYEQYF.

The chain couples TRBV20-1 to TRBJ2-4, with D perhaps TRBD1 or TRBD2 (6 bases each). Germline V gives CDR1 DFQATT, CDR2 SNEGSKA (reference sequence). V lost 2 bases and J 2 bases, leaving 13 bases between the germline ends. The CDR3 contains 15 residues. DNA for the CDR3: TGCAGTGCTAGAAGGGGGGACTGGACCAAAAACATTCAGTACTTC. It codes for CSARRGDWTKNIQYF.

This clonotype was counted only a few times. A much larger clone lies one base from this, so it may be a read error. It is likely a read error, because the conserved phenylalanine at the end of the CDR3 is missing. The chain uses TRBV6-2 or TRBV6-3 and TRBJ2-5, with 8 bases lining up with TRBD2. V was clipped by 2 bases and J by 2 bases; unmatched bases: 7. CDR1 is MNHEY and CDR2 is SVGEGT in the germline V gene. The CDR3 consists of 16 residues. CDR3: CASSYGLAGVQETQYS. The CDR3 DNA follows: TGTGCCAGCAGTTACGGGCTAGCGGGTGTTCAAGAGACCCAGTACTCC.

This clonotype was counted ten times or more. The V and J genes are TRBV7-9 and TRBJ2-2; unclear D gene. The length of the CDR3 is 17 residues. The V gene's germline CDR1 is SEHNR and CDR2 FQNEAQ (reference sequence). V lost 2 bases and J lost 3, with 16 bases in between. CDR3 protein: CASSLNFQRADTGELFF. CDR3 DNA sequence: TGTGCCAGCAGCTTAAATTTTCAACGGGCTGACACCGGGGAGCTGTTTTTT.

This clonotype was seen more than once but under ten times. The chain recombines TRBV6-2 or TRBV6-3 with TRBJ2-1; TRBD2 agrees at 11 bases. J gave up 0 bases and V 0 bases, and 4 bases lay outside the gene matches. In germline, CDR1 is MNHEY, CDR2 SVGEGT. The CDR3 is 18 amino acids. DNA for the CDR3: TGTGCCAGCAGTTACTCGGGACTAGCGGCGAGCTCCTACAATGAGCAGTTCTTC. This translates into CASSYSGLAASSYNEQFF.

This clonotype was seen repeatedly, ten times or more. CDR3 sequence: CASSQVQGASGYTF. The CDR3 bases are TGTGCCAGCAGCCAAGTGCAGGGGGCGAGTGGCTACACCTTC. V usage is TRBV3-1 and J usage is TRBJ1-2, with TRBD1 identical over 8 bases. Germline values: CDR1 LGHDT, CDR2 YNNKEL (reference sequence). The ends lost 1 base at V and 7 bases at J; junction bases unmatched: 5. This CDR3 contains 14 residues.

This clonotype was detected a few times. CDR3 region: CASSFDSNSGNEQFF. In nucleotides, the CDR3 is TGTGCCAGCAGTTTCGACTCGAACTCGGGCAATGAGCAGTTCTTC. The genes are TRBV6-9 and TRBJ2-1, with D unresolved. The V gene's germline CDR1 is MNHGY and CDR2 SVAAGI. The ends were cut back, 4 bases at V and 6 bases at J, with 16 bases in the middle. The CDR3 runs 15 residues.

V and J are TRBV9 and TRBJ2-4, with D possibly TRBD1 on 6 matching bases. Germline lookup yields CDR1 SGDLS and CDR2 YYNGEE. Trimming stripped 2 bases from V and 9 bases from J, with 15 bases between. CDR3 length: 14 residues. The CDR3 region has the DNA TGTGCCAGCAGCGTGGAGCTTGGGACACCCATTCAGTACTTC. Its protein product is CASSVELGTPIQYF. Together with reference TRBV9 and TRBJ2-4, the CDR3 gives the full variable domain: DSGVTQTPKHLITATGQRVTLRCSPRSGDLSVYWYQQSLDQGLQFLIQYYNGEERAKGNILERFSAQQFPDLHSELNLSSLELGDSALYFCASSVELGTPIQYFGAGTRLSVL.

This clonotype showed up many times. V is TRBV27 and J is TRBJ2-6, with 7 bases aligning to TRBD1. After removal of 5 bases from V and 2 bases from J, the junction contained 3 bases not matched to a gene. Germline lookup yields CDR1 MNHEY and CDR2 SMNVEV (reference sequence). The CDR3 runs to 15 residues. The DNA for the CDR3 is TGTGCCAGCAGTGACGACAGGGCTGGGGCCAACGTCCTGACTTTC. It yields the protein CASSDDRAGANVLTF.

Notes on this clonotype: Given a much more abundant clone one base away, this may be a read error. The chain joins TRBV27 to TRBJ2-7, with 9 nucleotides matching TRBD1. Germline V gives CDR1 MNHEY, CDR2 SMNVEV (reference sequence). This CDR3 has 15 residues. J gave up 6 bases and V 6 bases, and 12 bases lay outside the gene matches. CDR3 in DNA: TGTGCCAGCAGACCTCTTCTGGGACAGGGCGCCGAGCAGTACTTC. This gives the protein CASRPLLGQGAEQYF.